Listed here are 10 T cell receptor beta chains from one sample, sequenced in a study of lymphopenia after photon versus proton radiotherapy. The repertoire was sequenced with immunoSEQ multiplex PCR; TCRdb's copy has only in-frame clones and lacks some. Among about 26,000 clones listed, around 83% were seen once. The input for sequencing was peripheral blood, taken from a patient treated with photon-based radiotherapy. The receptor set was obtained from a man under 40 with gastric cancer.

The chain joins TRBV5-8 to TRBJ2-3; perhaps TRBD2 as D (6 bases). Deletions cut 2 bases from V and 2 bases from J, with 12 bases between. The CDR3 contains 15 residues. Germline V gene lookup returns CDR1 SGHTS and CDR2 YDEGEE. CDR3 in amino acids: CASSFLIADTDTQYF. CDR3 in DNA: TGTGCCAGCAGCTTTCTAATAGCGGACACAGATACGCAGTATTTT.

The chain uses TRBV21-1 and TRBJ2-1; the table's D call, TRBD1, has no DNA check behind it. TRBV21-1 corresponds to a pseudogene. The CDR3 consists of 16 residues. The CDR3: CASSDPGTGSYNEQFF. The CDR3 nucleotides read TGTGCCAGCAGCGATCCAGGGACAGGGAGTTACAATGAGCAGTTCTTC.

The rearrangement links TRBV4-1 to TRBJ1-1; D may be TRBD1 (6 bases). V gave up 0 bases and J gave up 4 bases, with 18 bases separating them. The germline V gene encodes CDR1 MGHRA and CDR2 YSYEKL. CDR3 length: 17 residues. In DNA, the CDR3 is TGCGCCAGCAGCCAAGATGGGAGGGGGAGGGTTGGCACTGAAGCTTTCTTT. This encodes CASSQDGRGRVGTEAFF.

V gene TRBV12-1 combines with J gene TRBJ1-4; TRBD1 is the table's D call and was not checked against the DNA. TRBV12-1 is a documented pseudogene. The CDR3 extends over 18 amino acids. CDR3: CASSTRTGKGGANEKLFF. For the CDR3, the DNA is TGTGCCAGCAGCACTCGGACAGGGAAGGGGGGCGCTAATGAAAAACTGTTTTTT.

The chain joins TRBV11-1 to TRBJ2-5; possibly TRBD1 for D (6 bases). V was trimmed by 0 bases and J by 2 bases, leaving 10 bases between them. The CDR3 has 15 amino acids. Germline V gives CDR1 SGHAT, CDR2 FQDESV (reference sequence). CDR3 region: CASSLALTGQETQYF. For the CDR3, the DNA is TGTGCCAGCAGCTTAGCGCTTACAGGGCAAGAGACCCAGTACTTC.

V and J are TRBV7-9 and TRBJ1-2, with 10 bases that match TRBD1. Germline V gene sequence: CDR1 SEHNR, CDR2 FQNEAQ (reference sequence). CDR3 length: 16 amino acids. J was trimmed by 2 bases and V by 5 bases; bases with no gene match: 8. CDR3 coding DNA: TGTGCCAGCAGCCCATCCCCGGGACAGGGGAACTATGGCTACACCTTC. Protein: CASSPSPGQGNYGYTF.

The chain carries TRBV5-1 and TRBJ1-5; 11 bases map to TRBD1. The CDR3 has 14 amino acids. Losses at the gene ends were 3 bases for V and 6 bases for J; bases not matched to a gene: 2. Germline CDR1 is SGHRS and CDR2 is YFSETQ. Written as DNA, the CDR3 is TGCGCCAGCAGCTCGGGGACAGGGGGTCAGCCCCAGCATTTT. This sequence encodes CASSSGTGGQPQHF.

The V and J genes are TRBV6-6 and TRBJ2-7; no reliable D call. Germline V gene data show CDR1 as MNHNY and CDR2 as SVGAGI (reference sequence). This CDR3 comprises 12 residues. Trimming removed 2 bases from V and 2 bases from J, with 4 bases in between. The CDR3 region has the DNA TGTGCCAGCAGTTACGGGCCCTACGAGCAGTACTTC. Translation gives CASSYGPYEQYF.

The chain links TRBV19 to TRBJ1-6; D gene unclear. CDR3 length equals 12 residues. Trimming cost V 4 bases and J 7 bases, with 5 bases left between them. Germline V gene lookup returns CDR1 LNHDA and CDR2 SQIVND (reference sequence). CDR3 residues: CASSTENSPLHF. The CDR3 DNA reads as TGTGCCAGTAGTACGGAAAATTCACCCCTCCACTTT. The whole variable domain, filled in from reference TRBV19 and TRBJ1-6, reads DGGITQSPKYLFRKEGQNVTLSCEQNLNHDAMYWYRQDPGQGLRLIYYSQIVNDFQKGDIAEGYSVSREKKESFPLTVTSAQKNPTAFYLCASSTENSPLHFGNGTRLTVT.

The chain uses TRBV6-5 and TRBJ1-5; D gene unclear. V was clipped by 4 bases and J by 1 base, with 8 bases between them. This CDR3 has 14 residues. Germline loops: CDR1 MNHEY, CDR2 SVGAGI. Here the CDR3 DNA reads TGTGCCAGCAGTTCCCCCGCCAGCAATCAGCCCCAGCATTTT. It specifies CASSSPASNQPQHF.